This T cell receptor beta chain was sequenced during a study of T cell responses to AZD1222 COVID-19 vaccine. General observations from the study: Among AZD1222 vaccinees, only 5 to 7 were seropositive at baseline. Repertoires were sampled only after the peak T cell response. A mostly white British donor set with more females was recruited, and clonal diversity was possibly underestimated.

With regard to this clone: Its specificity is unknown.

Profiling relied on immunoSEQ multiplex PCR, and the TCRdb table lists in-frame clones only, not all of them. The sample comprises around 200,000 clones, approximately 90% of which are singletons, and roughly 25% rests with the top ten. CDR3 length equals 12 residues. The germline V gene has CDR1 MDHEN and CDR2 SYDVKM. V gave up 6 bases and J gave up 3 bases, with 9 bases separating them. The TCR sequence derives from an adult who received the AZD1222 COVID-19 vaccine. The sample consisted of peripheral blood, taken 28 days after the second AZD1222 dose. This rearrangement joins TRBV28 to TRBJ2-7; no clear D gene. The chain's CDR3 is CASSRSVYEQYF. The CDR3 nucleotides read TGTGCCAGCAGCCGTTCAGTCTACGAGCAGTACTTC.